These T cell receptor beta chains were read from a single sample in a study of T cell changes during pregnancy in multiple sclerosis. Libraries were prepared by immunoSEQ multiplex PCR; TCRdb keeps only in-frame clonotypes and omits some of them. The data contain about 50,000 clones, about 92% of them seen just once; the ten biggest clones take up 0.35% to 0.45%. Specimen: CD4+ T cells from peripheral blood mononuclear cells, collected before pregnancy. All receptors come from a female donor with multiple sclerosis, enrolled in a pregnancy study. CDR3s include the opening cysteine and the closing phenylalanine or tryptophan. The D gene is left open where the match is weak. Not all rows give a size; the values are once, few, many and, for expanded clones, a class.

CDR3 DNA: TGCGCCAGCAGCGGGGCGCGGCATCAGAGCTTGAATGGCTACACCTTC
CDR3 protein: CASSGARHQSLNGYTF
V gene: TRBV5-1
clone size: -
J gene: TRBJ1-2
D gene: -
CDR3 length: 16

CDR3 DNA: TGTGCCAGCAGCTTAAAAGGGGGGGGGTGGCAGCCCCAGCATTTT
CDR3 protein: CASSLKGGGWQPQHF
V gene: TRBV7-2
clone size: -
J gene: TRBJ1-5
D gene: -
CDR3 length: 15

CDR3 DNA: TGTGCCAGCAGTTATTATCCACCGGGACAGGGGTACGAGCAGTACTTC
CDR3 protein: CASSYYPPGQGYEQYF
V gene: TRBV6-5
clone size: -
J gene: TRBJ2-7
D gene: TRBD1
CDR3 length: 16

CDR3 DNA: TGCGCCAGCAGTCCCCGCGGGAGTAACAAATACGAGCAGTACTTC
CDR3 protein: CASSPRGSNKYEQYF
V gene: TRBV10-2
clone size: -
J gene: TRBJ2-7
D gene: TRBD2
CDR3 length: 15

CDR3 DNA: TGTGCCAGCAGCGAGACCCTTCGACTAGCGGTGTACAATGAGCAGTTCTTC
CDR3 protein: CASSETLRLAVYNEQFF
V gene: TRBV14
clone size: once
J gene: TRBJ2-1
D gene: TRBD2
CDR3 length: 17

CDR3 DNA: TGTGCCAGCAGCCCTCCAGGAAACTATGGCTACACCTTC
CDR3 protein: CASSPPGNYGYTF
V gene: TRBV7-9
clone size: -
J gene: TRBJ1-2
D gene: -
CDR3 length: 13

CDR3 DNA: TGTGCCAGCAGGGTGGCCCGGGGGGGTAATCAGCCCCAGCATTTT
CDR3 protein: CASRVARGGNQPQHF
V gene: TRBV7-2
clone size: -
J gene: TRBJ1-5
D gene: -
CDR3 length: 15

CDR3 DNA: TGCAGCGTTCACAGGGGGGGAGAGACCCAGTACTTC
CDR3 protein: CSVHRGGETQYF
V gene: TRBV29-1
clone size: -
J gene: TRBJ2-5
D gene: -
CDR3 length: 12

CDR3 DNA: TGTGCCAGCAGCTCCCAGTACTCTGGAAACACCATATATTTT
CDR3 protein: CASSSQYSGNTIYF
V gene: TRBV2
clone size: -
J gene: TRBJ1-3
D gene: -
CDR3 length: 14

CDR3 DNA: TGTGCTAGTGGTTTGAGGGACAGGGTGGAAGCTTTCTTT
CDR3 protein: CASGLRDRVEAFF
V gene: TRBV12-5
clone size: -
J gene: TRBJ1-1
D gene: TRBD1
CDR3 length: 13

CDR3 DNA: TGTGCCAGCAGTTTATACGGAGGCAATCAGCCCCAGCATTTT
CDR3 protein: CASSLYGGNQPQHF
V gene: TRBV27
clone size: -
J gene: TRBJ1-5
D gene: -
CDR3 length: 14

CDR3 DNA: TGTGCCAGCAGTCGGCTAGCGGCTAGCACAGATACGCAGTATTTT
CDR3 protein: CASSRLAASTDTQYF
V gene: TRBV2
clone size: -
J gene: TRBJ2-3
D gene: TRBD2
CDR3 length: 15

CDR3 DNA: TGTGCCAGCACCGAGCGGACAGCGAACACCGGGGAGCTGTTTTTT
CDR3 protein: CASTERTANTGELFF
V gene: TRBV7-6
clone size: once
J gene: TRBJ2-2
D gene: -
CDR3 length: 15

CDR3 DNA: TGTGCCAGCAGACAACAGGGGCGTAACACTGAAGCTTTCTTT
CDR3 protein: CASRQQGRNTEAFF
V gene: TRBV6-5
clone size: -
J gene: TRBJ1-1
D gene: TRBD1
CDR3 length: 14

CDR3 DNA: TGTGCCAGCAGGACGACAGGGGGGGGCTACACCTTC
CDR3 protein: CASRTTGGGYTF
V gene: TRBV6-5
clone size: -
J gene: TRBJ1-2
D gene: TRBD1
CDR3 length: 12

CDR3 DNA: TGTGCCAGCAGTCCCTTAAATCTAGCGGGAGAGACCCAGTACTTC
CDR3 protein: CASSPLNLAGETQYF
V gene: TRBV27
clone size: -
J gene: TRBJ2-5
D gene: TRBD2
CDR3 length: 15

CDR3 DNA: TGTGCCAGCAGCCCGGGGGGAGGGGTTGGTGGGGCCAACGTCCTGACTTTC
CDR3 protein: CASSPGGGVGGANVLTF
V gene: TRBV7-2
clone size: -
J gene: TRBJ2-6
D gene: TRBD2
CDR3 length: 17

CDR3 DNA: TGCGCCAGCAGTGAAGCGGGGGATGAAGCTTTCTTT
CDR3 protein: CASSEAGDEAFF
V gene: TRBV10-1
clone size: -
J gene: TRBJ1-1
D gene: -
CDR3 length: 12

CDR3 DNA: TGTGCCAGCAGTCTCGGACAGGAGAGATCCTACGAGCAGTACTTC
CDR3 protein: CASSLGQERSYEQYF
V gene: TRBV11-2
clone size: -
J gene: TRBJ2-7
D gene: TRBD1
CDR3 length: 15

CDR3 DNA: TGTGCCAGCTCACCGATTCCAGGGGGCACGGAATCTATCGGCTACACCTTC
CDR3 protein: CASSPIPGGTESIGYTF
V gene: TRBV18
clone size: -
J gene: TRBJ1-2
D gene: TRBD1
CDR3 length: 17

CDR3 DNA: TGTGCCAGTAGTGCCAGACAGGGCGGGCGTGAAAAACTGTTTTTT
CDR3 protein: CASSARQGGREKLFF
V gene: TRBV19
clone size: -
J gene: TRBJ1-4
D gene: TRBD1
CDR3 length: 15

CDR3 DNA: TGTGCCAGCAGACGACAGGGTACAAGCAATCAGCCCCAGCATTTT
CDR3 protein: CASRRQGTSNQPQHF
V gene: TRBV6-1
clone size: -
J gene: TRBJ1-5
D gene: TRBD1
CDR3 length: 15

CDR3 DNA: TGTGCCAGCTCTATAGGGGGCGCGGGAGAAAAACTGTTTTTT
CDR3 protein: CASSIGGAGEKLFF
V gene: TRBV5-6
clone size: -
J gene: TRBJ1-4
D gene: TRBD1
CDR3 length: 14

CDR3 DNA: TGCGCCAGCAGCCAAGGCAGGGACTATGGCTACACCTTC
CDR3 protein: CASSQGRDYGYTF
V gene: TRBV4-1
clone size: -
J gene: TRBJ1-2
D gene: -
CDR3 length: 13